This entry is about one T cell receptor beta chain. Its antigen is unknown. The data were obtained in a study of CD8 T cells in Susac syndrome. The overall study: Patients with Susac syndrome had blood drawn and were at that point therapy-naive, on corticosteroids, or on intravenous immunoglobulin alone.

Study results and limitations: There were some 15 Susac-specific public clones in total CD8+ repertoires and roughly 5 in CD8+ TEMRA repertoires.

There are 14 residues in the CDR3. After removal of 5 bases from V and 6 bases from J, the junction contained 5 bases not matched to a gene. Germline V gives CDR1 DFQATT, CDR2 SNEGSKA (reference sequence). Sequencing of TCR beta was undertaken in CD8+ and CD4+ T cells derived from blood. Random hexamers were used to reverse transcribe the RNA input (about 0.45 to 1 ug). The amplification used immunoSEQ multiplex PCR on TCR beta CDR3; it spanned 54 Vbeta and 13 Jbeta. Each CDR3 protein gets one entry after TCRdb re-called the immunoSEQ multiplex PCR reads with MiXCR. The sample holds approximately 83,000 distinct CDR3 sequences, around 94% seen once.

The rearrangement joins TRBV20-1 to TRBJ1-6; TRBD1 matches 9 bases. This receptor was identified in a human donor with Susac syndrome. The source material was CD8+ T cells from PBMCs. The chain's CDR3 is CSAAQGARNSPLHF. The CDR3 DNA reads TGCAGTGCTGCACAGGGGGCGCGTAATTCACCCCTCCACTTT.